This TCR beta chain appears in the sequencing data of a study of blood T cell repertoires in COVID-19. V was cut by 2 bases and J by 4 bases, with 5 bases left in between. Germline V CDR1 and CDR2: MNHEY, SVGEGT. The CDR3 is 12 residues long. Some clones are missing from TCRdb's copy, which holds only in-frame ones; the method was immunoSEQ multiplex PCR. The data contain roughly 120,000 clones, about three quarters of them singletons. The sample taken for sequencing was peripheral blood. The chain couples TRBV6-2 or TRBV6-3 to TRBJ1-2; D is possibly TRBD1 (5 bases). The TCR sequence derives from a human donor with acute or convalescent COVID-19. The donor label of this sample is uncertain. As DNA, the CDR3 is TGTGCCAGCAGTTACAGGGGCTATGGCTACACCTTC. Residues: CASSYRGYGYTF.